The 11 T cell receptor beta chains presented below share a single source sample, sequenced in a study of control samples from healthy donors and cancer patients. TCRdb's table, derived via immunoSEQ multiplex PCR, lists solely in-frame clones and lacks some. The sample includes roughly 100,000 clones, roughly 90% of them seen just once. Specimen: PBMCs. The source of these receptors is a man aged 60-69 years with lung cancer.

The rearrangement joins TRBV7-9 to TRBJ2-7; D is unclear. Trimming took 3 bases from V and 4 from J, leaving 4 bases between them. Germline-derived CDR1 and CDR2 are SEHNR and FQNEAQ (reference sequence). This CDR3 comprises 11 residues. CDR3 DNA sequence: TGTGCCAGCAGCTTTCAGTACGAGCAGTACGTC. This gives the protein CASSFQYEQYV.

This rearrangement joins TRBV30 to TRBJ2-4; the match to TRBD1 covers 7 bases. Germline CDR1 is GTSNPN and CDR2 is SVGIG (reference sequence). There are 14 residues in the CDR3. The V gene end was trimmed by 0 bases and the J gene end by 3 bases; junction bases not matched to a gene: 2. This chain's CDR3 is CAWSVTGNKNIQYF. The DNA for the CDR3 is TGTGCCTGGAGTGTGACAGGGAACAAAAACATTCAGTACTTC.

The rearrangement joins TRBV3-1 (or the pseudogene TRBV3-2) to TRBJ1-1; no firm D call. Germline loops: CDR1 LGHDT, CDR2 YNNKEL (reference sequence). V lost 2 bases and J 1 base, leaving 5 bases between the germline ends. The CDR3 has 13 amino acids. Here the CDR3 DNA reads TGTGCCAGCAGCCAAACTAGGAACACTGAAGCTTTCTTT. The encoded protein is CASSQTRNTEAFF.

The chain employs TRBV2 and TRBJ1-1; the D is unclear. This CDR3 contains 13 residues. Looked up from germline, CDR1 is SNHLY and CDR2 is FYNNEI. Deletions cut 6 bases from V and 1 base from J, with 9 bases between. In DNA, the CDR3 is TGTGCCAGCAGGAGCTATCCGAACACTGAAGCTTTCTTT. Translation gives CASRSYPNTEAFF.

J is TRBJ1-1 and V is TRBV2; D is uncertain. CDR1 and CDR2 (germline): SNHLY, FYNNEI. The V end was cut by 8 bases, the J end by 4 bases, with 23 bases between. The CDR3 is 16 residues long. As DNA, the CDR3 is TGTGCCAGCCTCCCTATCATGGCGGGGATGGGCACTGAAGCTTTCTTT. Its translation: CASLPIMAGMGTEAFF.

This rearrangement joins TRBV7-3 to TRBJ2-1; D may be TRBD1 (5 bases). CDR3 length: 16 amino acids. V was pared by 4 bases and J by 0 bases, with 13 bases between. Germline CDR1 is SGHTA and CDR2 is FQGTGA. Written as DNA, the CDR3 is TGTGCCAGCAGCTCTCAGACAGTTAGCTCCTACAATGAGCAGTTCTTC. The encoded protein is CASSSQTVSSYNEQFF.

The CDR3 bases are TGCGCCAGCAGCTTATCCGGGACAGGGCCCCATGAGCAGTTCTTC. It encodes CASSLSGTGPHEQFF. V gene TRBV5-1 combines with J gene TRBJ2-1, with 9 nucleotides matching TRBD1. The CDR3 is 15 amino acids. V lost 2 bases, J lost 8 bases, and 8 bases stayed unmatched. Germline CDR1 is SGHRS and CDR2 is YFSETQ.

This chain links TRBV27 with TRBJ1-3; the D gene is possibly TRBD1 (5 bases). V dropped 8 bases and J dropped 3 bases, with 17 bases sitting between them. Germline V CDR1 and CDR2: MNHEY, SMNVEV (reference sequence). The CDR3 loop spans 15 amino acids. The CDR3 DNA reads as TGTGCCAGCTGCTTCGCCGGGGCGTGTGGAAACACCATATATTTT. The encoded protein is CASCFAGACGNTIYF.

This chain joins TRBV24-1 and TRBJ2-5; TRBD1 matches 7 bases. The J segment lost 1 base and the V segment lost 7 bases, leaving 5 bases of the junction unmatched. Germline-derived CDR1 and CDR2 are KGHDR and SFDVKD. This CDR3 comprises 14 residues. CDR3 in amino acids: CATRSTGIQETQYF. CDR3 sequence (DNA): TGTGCCACCAGGTCGACAGGGATCCAAGAGACCCAGTACTTC.

This rearrangement joins TRBV1 to TRBJ1-6; the table's TRBD1 call for D was not verified on the DNA. TRBV1 is given as a pseudogene. The CDR3 covers 24 residues. The CDR3 region is CTSSQDLSCGTGESKSSYNSPLHF. The CDR3 DNA reads TGCACCAGCAGCCAAGATCTAAGTTGCGGGACAGGGGAGTCAAAGAGCTCCTATAATTCACCCCTCCACTTT.

In regard to this clone: The sample contains more than one DNA sequence encoding this CDR3. The genes are TRBV7-9 and TRBJ1-5; no firm D call. The germline gives CDR1 SEHNR, CDR2 FQNEAQ (reference sequence). Between the trimmed V and J ends, which lost 5 bases and 4 bases, there was a span of 6 bases. The CDR3 sequence is 12 residues long. The CDR3 is CASSPLNQPQHF. CDR3 nucleotides: TGTGCCAGCAGCCCCCTAAATCAGCCCCAGCATTTT.